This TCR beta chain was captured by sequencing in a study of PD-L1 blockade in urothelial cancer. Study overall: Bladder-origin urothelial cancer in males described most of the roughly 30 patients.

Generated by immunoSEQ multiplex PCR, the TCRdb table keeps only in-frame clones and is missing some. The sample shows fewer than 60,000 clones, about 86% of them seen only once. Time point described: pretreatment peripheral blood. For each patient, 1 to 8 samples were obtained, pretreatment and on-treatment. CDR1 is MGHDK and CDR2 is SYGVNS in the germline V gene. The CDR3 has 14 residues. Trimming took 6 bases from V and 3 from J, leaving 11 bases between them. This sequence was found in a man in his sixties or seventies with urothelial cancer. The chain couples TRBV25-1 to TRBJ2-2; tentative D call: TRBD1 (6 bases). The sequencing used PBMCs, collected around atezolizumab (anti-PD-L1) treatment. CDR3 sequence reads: CASRPRTDTGELFF. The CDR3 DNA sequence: TGTGCCAGCAGGCCGCGGACAGACACCGGGGAGCTGTTTTTT.